This entry is about one TCR beta chain. This record comes from a study of blood T cell repertoires in COVID-19. About the research overall: Samples of COVID-19 (acute and convalescent) were obtained from the United States, Italy and Spain.

The data were produced by immunoSEQ multiplex PCR, yet TCRdb's version contains in-frame clones alone and is incomplete. The sample includes hundreds of thousands of clones, around 91% seen only once; the top ten take 0.9% to 1.2%. This clonotype was sampled from a young man who had recovered from COVID-19. The sample comprised PBMCs or T cells enriched from blood (not recorded which).

The CDR3 is CSVETPGQETQYF. DNA of the CDR3: TGCAGCGTTGAGACTCCCGGACAAGAGACCCAGTACTTC. This chain links TRBV29-1 with TRBJ2-5; D call uncertain. The CDR3 extends over 13 amino acids. Germline lookup yields CDR1 SQVTM and CDR2 ANQGSEA. The V and J ends lost 3 bases and 2 bases respectively, with 10 bases between them. The variable domain in full, completed from reference TRBV29-1 and TRBJ2-5, reads SAVISQKPSRDICQRGTSLTIQCQVDSQVTMMFWYRQQPGQSLTLIATANQGSEATYESGFVIDKFPISRPNLTFSTLTVSNMSPEDSSIYLCSVETPGQETQYFGPGTRLLVL.